This T cell receptor beta chain is drawn from a study of CXCR3 chemokines and chemotherapy response in bladder cancer. This CDR3 has 22 amino acids. Germline loops: CDR1 SNHLY, CDR2 FYNNEI. Trimming pared 4 bases from V and 0 bases from J, leaving 32 bases between. TCRdb fed the PCR reads into MiXCR, producing one record per CDR3 protein. The table shows 3,000 to 3,500 distinct CDR3 sequences, with roughly 26% occurring only once. Sampling was performed from a patient whose treatment included neoadjuvant chemotherapy. This chain links TRBV2 with TRBJ2-3, with a weak D call TRBD1 (8 bases). The source of this sequence is a human donor with bladder cancer that did not respond to neoadjuvant chemotherapy. The CDR3 here is CASSVGEGAGGRVTTSTDTQYF. The CDR3 DNA sequence: TGTGCCAGCAGTGTTGGGGAGGGGGCAGGGGGCCGGGTCACGACTAGCACAGATACGCAGTATTTT.